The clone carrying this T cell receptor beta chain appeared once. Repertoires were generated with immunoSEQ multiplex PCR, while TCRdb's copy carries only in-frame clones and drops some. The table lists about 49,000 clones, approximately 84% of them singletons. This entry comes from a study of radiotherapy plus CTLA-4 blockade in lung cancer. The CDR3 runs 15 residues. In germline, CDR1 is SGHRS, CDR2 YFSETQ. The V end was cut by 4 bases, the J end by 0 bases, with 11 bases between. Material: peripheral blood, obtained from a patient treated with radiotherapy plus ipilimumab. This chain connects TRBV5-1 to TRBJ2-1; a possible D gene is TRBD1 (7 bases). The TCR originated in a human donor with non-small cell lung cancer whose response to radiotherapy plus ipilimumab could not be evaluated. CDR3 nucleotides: TGCGCCAGCAGCGCGGGACAGAGCTCCTACAATGAGCAGTTCTTC. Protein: CASSAGQSSYNEQFF.